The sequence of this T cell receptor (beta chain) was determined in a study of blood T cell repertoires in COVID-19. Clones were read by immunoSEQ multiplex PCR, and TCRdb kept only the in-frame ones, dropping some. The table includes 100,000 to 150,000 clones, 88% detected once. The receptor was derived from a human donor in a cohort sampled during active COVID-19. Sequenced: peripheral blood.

The CDR3 protein is CASRTGPGTAYNSPLHF. As DNA, the CDR3 is TGTGCCAGCAGGACCGGACCCGGGACAGCCTATAATTCACCCCTCCACTTT. This chain joins TRBV28 and TRBJ1-6; 7 positions match TRBD1. This CDR3 spans 17 amino acids. Trimming took 6 bases from V and 2 from J; bases not matched to a gene: 10. Per the germline V gene, CDR1 is MDHEN and CDR2 is SYDVKM.